These 11 T cell receptor beta chains originate from one sample sequenced in a study of shared clonotypes between healthy human individuals. Using immunoSEQ multiplex PCR, the repertoire was profiled, and TCRdb retains in-frame clones only, with some absent. The table has about 1.1 million clones, roughly 80% seen once. The sample consisted of memory CD4+ T cells from PBMCs. The subset was: CD45RA-negative fraction. These receptors all stem from a man aged 18 to 35 in good health. Some clones in this sample may be carry-over from other donors' samples.

The V and J genes are TRBV2 and TRBJ2-3; D ambiguous. With 6 bases removed from V and 6 bases from J, the gap between germline ends came to 16 bases. Germline V lookup: CDR1 SNHLY, CDR2 FYNNEI. This CDR3 is 14 amino acids long. The DNA for the CDR3 is TGTGCCAGCAGGCAGGACCGAAATAGGGATACGCAGTATTTT. The encoded protein is CASRQDRNRDTQYF.

In this sample, this clone turned up a few times. The chain couples TRBV11-2 to TRBJ1-2; D gene unclear. The V and J ends lost 5 bases and 4 bases respectively, with 5 bases between them. There are 11 residues in the CDR3. Per the germline V gene, CDR1 is SGHAT and CDR2 is FQNNGV. CDR3 residues: CASSPTYGYTF. CDR3 coding DNA: TGTGCCAGCAGCCCGACCTATGGCTACACCTTC. The whole variable domain, remainder taken from reference TRBV11-2 and TRBJ1-2, is EAGVAQSPRYKIIEKRQSVAFWCNPISGHATLYWYQQILGQGPKLLIQFQNNGVVDDSQLPKDRFSAERLKGVDSTLKIQPAKLEDSAVYLCASSPTYGYTFGSGTRLTVV.

This clone was detected many times. This sample includes further DNA sequences coding for the same CDR3. V is TRBV5-6 and J is TRBJ2-3; 13 positions agree with TRBD2. The V and J ends lost 3 bases and 4 bases, in that order; junction bases with no gene match: 2. CDR3 size: 15 residues. Germline V gene lookup returns CDR1 SGHDT and CDR2 YYEEEE. CDR3 region: CASSSGLAGADTQYF. In DNA, the CDR3 is TGTGCCAGCAGCTCCGGACTAGCGGGAGCAGATACGCAGTATTTT.

Note on this clone: The sample contains more than one DNA sequence encoding this CDR3. This chain uses TRBV25-1 with TRBJ2-3, with 11 bases that match TRBD2. Germline loops: CDR1 MGHDK, CDR2 SYGVNS. The ends lost 4 bases at V and 4 bases at J; junction bases unmatched: 4. This CDR3 has 15 amino acids. Written as DNA, the CDR3 is TGTGCCAGCAGTGTCTTACTAGCGGGAGCAGATACGCAGTATTTT. Protein: CASSVLLAGADTQYF.

The chain employs TRBV10-1 and TRBJ2-7; D ambiguous. Per the germline V gene, CDR1 is WNHNN and CDR2 is SYGVQD (reference sequence). CDR3 length: 13 residues. Trimming removed 2 bases at V and 5 bases at J, with 10 bases between. For the CDR3, the DNA is TGCGCCAGCAGTGAGGACCTGACGGACGAGCAGTACTTC. Protein product: CASSEDLTDEQYF.

This clone appeared a few times. The V call is TRBV10-3, the J call TRBJ2-1; D may be TRBD2 (6 bases). The CDR3 runs to 15 residues. CDR1 ENHRY and CDR2 SYGVKD come from the germline V gene. Trimming pared 6 bases from V and 0 bases from J, leaving 12 bases between. CDR3 region: CAIRTSHSSYNEQFF. Written as DNA, the CDR3 is TGTGCCATCAGAACTAGCCACAGCTCCTACAATGAGCAGTTCTTC.

The table lists this clone with a count of one. The V gene is TRBV7-7, the J gene TRBJ2-5; D might be TRBD1 or TRBD2, each matching 6 bases. The V and J ends lost 5 bases and 9 bases respectively, with 19 bases between them. The CDR3 has 14 residues. The V gene's germline CDR1 is SSHAT and CDR2 FNYEAQ (reference sequence). This CDR3 reads CASSPGIGGIAQYF. The CDR3 bases are TGTGCCAGCAGCCCGGGGATAGGGGGGATAGCCCAGTACTTC.

The chain is built from TRBV2 and TRBJ1-4; D is ambiguous. CDR1 SNHLY and CDR2 FYNNEI come from the germline V gene. Trimming removed 8 bases at V and 2 bases at J, with 9 bases between. The CDR3 consists of 13 residues. This chain's CDR3 is CASGKDTNEKLFF. The DNA of the CDR3 is TGTGCCAGCGGAAAGGATACTAATGAAAAACTGTTTTTT.

This clone was counted a few times. CDR3 loop: CASSPGRAGNTIYF. In DNA form, the CDR3 reads TGCGCCAGCAGCCCGGGGAGGGCTGGAAACACCATATATTTT. The chain combines TRBV5-1 with TRBJ1-3; D gene uncertain. Germline CDR1 and CDR2: SGHRS and YFSETQ. Trimming took 4 bases from V and 2 from J, leaving 10 bases between them. CDR3 length: 14 amino acids.

The gene calls are TRBV27 and TRBJ2-7, with a possible D match to TRBD1 (6 bases). Germline values: CDR1 MNHEY, CDR2 SMNVEV (reference sequence). Trimming stripped 0 bases from V and 4 bases from J, with 7 bases between. CDR3 length: 13 residues. The CDR3 sequence: CASSLSQGYEQYF. The CDR3 DNA reads as TGTGCCAGCAGTTTATCTCAGGGGTACGAGCAGTACTTC.

The genes are TRBV9 and TRBJ1-3; 9 bases are a match to TRBD1. This CDR3 comprises 21 residues. J lost 2 bases, V lost 1 base, and 19 bases had no gene match. The germline V gene has CDR1 SGDLS and CDR2 YYNGEE. This CDR3 is CASSVSGRTGDSIWAGNTIYF. CDR3 nucleotide sequence: TGTGCCAGCAGCGTATCAGGAAGGACAGGGGATTCGATCTGGGCTGGAAACACCATATATTTT.